The source of this T cell receptor beta chain is a study of cytomegalovirus exposure and HLA in healthy donors. Background on the study: Earlier, about 180 million T cells were analyzed, and more than 100 million unique TCR beta sequences were found among them.

The PCR ran on 60 Vbeta and 13 Jbeta primers. As handled by the study authors: In a later analysis, some 80 million unique TCR beta chains included roughly 11 million shared by two or more donors. Profiling relied on immunoSEQ multiplex PCR, and the TCRdb table lists in-frame clones only, not all of them. V, J and clone size are taken as reported in that table, and D and trimming were inferred from the DNA itself. The sample lists 150,000 to 200,000 clones, more than 60% seen once, with under 11% in the top ten. Worth noting for this clone: No antigen is known for it.

Notes on the study in general: Sequencing artifact likely explains a cluster of highly shared sequence variants. Later, an analysis showed that TCR beta chains associated with HLA were more clonally expanded than others that were equally common.

The germline V gene has CDR1 SGDLS and CDR2 YYNGEE. Trimming stripped 0 bases from V and 5 bases from J, with 12 bases between. CDR3 size: 15 residues. J is TRBJ1-5 and V is TRBV9; D call uncertain. The clonotype was recovered from a man aged 25 to 40 in good health and CMV-seropositive. The material sequenced was PBMCs. CDR3 DNA: TGTGCCAGCAGCGTAGAGGGAGTGAGGGATCAGCCCCAGCATTTT. Protein product: CASSVEGVRDQPQHF.